This is a list of T cell receptor beta chains from one sample in a study of shared clonotypes between healthy human individuals. The data were produced by immunoSEQ multiplex PCR, yet TCRdb's version contains in-frame clones alone and is incomplete. Among a few million clones, more than 85% were seen once, and the ten largest hold about 0.39%. The source material was naive CD4+ T cells from PBMCs. These receptors were taken from a man younger than 35 in good health. Some clones in this sample may be carry-over from other donors' samples. Both conserved end residues are part of each CDR3. Fields, in order: J gene, V gene, clone size, D gene, CDR3 protein, CDR3 DNA. D genes are given only for firm matches. The size entry is marked missing in some rows and otherwise reads once, few, many or a size class.

j_call: TRBJ2-7
v_call: TRBV29-1
clone_size: .
d_call: .
cdr3_aa: CSVEPTHGEQYF
cdr3_nt: TGCAGCGTTGAGCCAACACATGGGGAGCAGTACTTC

j_call: TRBJ2-5
v_call: TRBV5-1
clone_size: .
d_call: TRBD1
cdr3_aa: CASSPGTGGRETQYF
cdr3_nt: TGCGCCAGCAGTCCCGGGACAGGGGGCAGAGAGACCCAGTACTTC

j_call: TRBJ2-3
v_call: TRBV5-1
clone_size: .
d_call: TRBD2
cdr3_aa: CASSLKGLAGGNTDTQYF
cdr3_nt: TGCGCCAGCAGCTTGAAGGGACTAGCGGGAGGGAACACAGATACGCAGTATTTT

j_call: TRBJ2-7
v_call: TRBV27
clone_size: .
d_call: .
cdr3_aa: CASILSAGNRYEQYF
cdr3_nt: TGTGCCAGCATCCTATCGGCCGGGAACAGGTACGAGCAGTACTTC

j_call: TRBJ1-4
v_call: TRBV28
clone_size: once
d_call: TRBD1
cdr3_aa: CASSLGQGNRASNEKLFF
cdr3_nt: TGTGCCAGCAGTTTAGGACAGGGTAACAGGGCGTCTAATGAAAAACTGTTTTTT

j_call: TRBJ2-7
v_call: TRBV30
clone_size: .
d_call: .
cdr3_aa: CAWSLMRPGSEQYF
cdr3_nt: TGTGCCTGGAGTCTCATGCGCCCCGGGTCCGAGCAGTACTTC

j_call: TRBJ1-5
v_call: TRBV7-2
clone_size: .
d_call: .
cdr3_aa: CASSLAPSSNQPQHF
cdr3_nt: TGTGCCAGCAGCTTAGCGCCGTCCAGCAATCAGCCCCAGCATTTT

j_call: TRBJ1-2
v_call: TRBV9
clone_size: .
d_call: .
cdr3_aa: CASSASLRVPYGYTF
cdr3_nt: TGTGCCAGCAGCGCCTCTCTCAGGGTTCCCTATGGCTACACCTTC

j_call: TRBJ2-5
v_call: TRBV6-1
clone_size: .
d_call: TRBD2
cdr3_aa: CASIRTAGGKETQYF
cdr3_nt: TGTGCCAGCATCAGAACAGCGGGAGGGAAAGAGACCCAGTACTTC

j_call: TRBJ1-4
v_call: TRBV28
clone_size: once
d_call: TRBD1
cdr3_aa: CASSLPTGAGGGEKLFF
cdr3_nt: TGTGCCAGCAGCCTTCCCACCGGGGCTGGAGGGGGCGAAAAACTGTTTTTT

j_call: TRBJ2-7
v_call: TRBV5-4
clone_size: .
d_call: .
cdr3_aa: CASSTGGSGRSSSYEQYF
cdr3_nt: TGTGCCAGCAGCACCGGAGGGTCCGGCCGGAGTAGCTCCTACGAGCAGTACTTC

j_call: TRBJ2-7
v_call: TRBV7-9
clone_size: .
d_call: .
cdr3_aa: CASSHPSGYSLVDEQYF
cdr3_nt: TGTGCCAGCAGCCACCCCTCAGGATACAGTTTGGTCGACGAGCAGTACTTC

j_call: TRBJ2-7
v_call: TRBV7-6
clone_size: .
d_call: .
cdr3_aa: CASSFGGTGNHEQYF
cdr3_nt: TGTGCCAGCAGCTTCGGGGGAACAGGGAACCACGAGCAGTACTTC

j_call: TRBJ1-2
v_call: TRBV28
clone_size: .
d_call: .
cdr3_aa: CASSLAGQGYTF
cdr3_nt: TGTGCCAGCAGTTTGGCGGGGCAGGGCTACACCTTC

j_call: TRBJ1-1
v_call: TRBV19
clone_size: few
d_call: .
cdr3_aa: CASRGMNVNTEAFF
cdr3_nt: TGTGCCAGTAGAGGAATGAATGTGAACACTGAAGCTTTCTTT

j_call: TRBJ2-4
v_call: TRBV7-2
clone_size: .
d_call: TRBD2
cdr3_aa: CASSLGLAGNIQYF
cdr3_nt: TGTGCCAGCAGCTTGGGACTAGCGGGAAACATTCAGTACTTC

j_call: TRBJ1-2
v_call: TRBV5-1
clone_size: .
d_call: .
cdr3_aa: CASSLAVREDGYTF
cdr3_nt: TGCGCCAGCAGCTTGGCCGTCAGGGAGGATGGCTACACCTTC

j_call: TRBJ2-3
v_call: TRBV6-4
clone_size: .
d_call: .
cdr3_aa: CASSDSTTDTQYF
cdr3_nt: TGTGCCAGCAGTGACTCGACCACAGATACGCAGTATTTT

j_call: TRBJ2-5
v_call: TRBV29-1
clone_size: .
d_call: TRBD2
cdr3_aa: CSVGGASGSVRETQYF
cdr3_nt: TGCAGCGTTGGGGGGGCCAGCGGGAGCGTCAGAGAGACCCAGTACTTC

j_call: TRBJ1-5
v_call: TRBV6-4
clone_size: .
d_call: TRBD1
cdr3_aa: CASSDVPTGNYQPQHF
cdr3_nt: TGTGCCAGCAGTGACGTTCCGACAGGGAACTATCAGCCCCAGCATTTT

j_call: TRBJ2-5
v_call: TRBV2
clone_size: .
d_call: .
cdr3_aa: CASRQEETQYF
cdr3_nt: TGTGCCAGCAGACAGGAAGAGACCCAGTACTTC

j_call: TRBJ2-3
v_call: TRBV7-2
clone_size: .
d_call: .
cdr3_aa: CASSLVGTGGTDTQYF
cdr3_nt: TGTGCCAGCAGCTTAGTAGGCACAGGCGGCACAGATACGCAGTATTTT

j_call: TRBJ2-7
v_call: TRBV6-5
clone_size: .
d_call: .
cdr3_aa: CASRTQSHEQYF
cdr3_nt: TGTGCCAGCAGGACCCAGAGCCACGAGCAGTACTTC

j_call: TRBJ2-6
v_call: TRBV28
clone_size: .
d_call: .
cdr3_aa: CASSGRRAGANVLTF
cdr3_nt: TGTGCCAGCAGCGGCCGGCGAGCTGGGGCCAACGTCCTGACTTTC

j_call: TRBJ2-7
v_call: TRBV7-8
clone_size: .
d_call: TRBD2
cdr3_aa: CASSLWTSGSNEQYF
cdr3_nt: TGTGCCAGCAGCTTATGGACTAGCGGGAGTAACGAGCAGTACTTC

j_call: TRBJ1-1
v_call: TRBV7-2
clone_size: .
d_call: .
cdr3_aa: CASSLDRQGGPFF
cdr3_nt: TGTGCCAGCAGCTTAGATAGGCAGGGTGGGCCTTTCTTT

j_call: TRBJ2-3
v_call: TRBV6-1
clone_size: .
d_call: .
cdr3_aa: CASSEGWASESGTDTQYF
cdr3_nt: TGTGCCAGCAGTGAAGGGTGGGCTAGCGAGAGTGGCACAGATACGCAGTATTTT

j_call: TRBJ2-3
v_call: TRBV5-1
clone_size: .
d_call: .
cdr3_aa: CASSFPSSTDTQYF
cdr3_nt: TGCGCCAGCAGCTTCCCCAGTAGCACAGATACGCAGTATTTT

j_call: TRBJ2-5
v_call: TRBV5-1
clone_size: .
d_call: TRBD1
cdr3_aa: CASSSGQGPQETQYF
cdr3_nt: TGCGCCAGCAGCTCGGGACAGGGACCCCAAGAGACCCAGTACTTC

j_call: TRBJ2-5
v_call: TRBV29-1
clone_size: once
d_call: .
cdr3_aa: CSGSVAGTQYF
cdr3_nt: TGCAGCGGTTCGGTAGCAGGGACCCAGTACTTC